This T cell receptor beta chain was obtained from a study of blood T cell repertoires in COVID-19. Background on the study: There were acute and convalescent COVID-19 samples, and they came from the United States, Italy and Spain.

Original methodology: Reference gene primers were amplified, and this amplification served to estimate nucleated cell counts. Produced via immunoSEQ multiplex PCR; TCRdb's table is partial and in-frame only. The V and J calls and clone size are taken from that table; D and trimming were inferred from the DNA. The data contain 150,000 to 200,000 clones, 80% of them singletons. Cohort 3 donors were reported recovered after two negative PCRs, clearance, or symptom resolution. CDR1 is LNHDA, CDR2 SQIVND, per germline (reference sequence). The junction had 19 bases not matched to a gene; V was cut back by 4 bases and J by 1 base. The length of the CDR3 is 21 residues.

This chain links TRBV19 with TRBJ1-3; 10 positions match TRBD1. The sample consisted of PBMCs or T cells enriched from blood (not recorded which). This clonotype was sampled from a man aged 35-49 years who had recovered from COVID-19. DNA for the CDR3: TGTGCCAGTAGTAAGAGACCCGGGACAGGGGAATTTAGGTCGTCTGGAAACACCATATATTTT. It encodes CASSKRPGTGEFRSSGNTIYF. Full variable domain (outside the CDR3, taken from reference TRBV19 and TRBJ1-3): DGGITQSPKYLFRKEGQNVTLSCEQNLNHDAMYWYRQDPGQGLRLIYYSQIVNDFQKGDIAEGYSVSREKKESFPLTVTSAQKNPTAFYLCASSKRPGTGEFRSSGNTIYFGEGSWLTVV.